This T cell receptor (beta chain) emerged from a study of T cells in Graves' hyperthyroidism and ophthalmopathy. The CDR3 runs 14 residues. Germline V gene lookup returns CDR1 MDHEN and CDR2 SYDVKM. Comment on this clonotype: One junction end does not reproduce the germline sequence, and a read error may be involved.

Amplification yielded TCR beta CDR3 regions, with RNA transcripts as the source. The study used the HTBI primer set for a first-round RT-PCR of the TCR CDR3. MiXCR, run by TCRdb on the multiplex PCR reads, gives a single entry per CDR3 protein. This sample carries 350,000 or so distinct CDR3 sequences, less than 20% of them seen once, and the ten largest clones take around 16%. The gene calls are TRBV28 and TRBJ1-5; D remains ambiguous. Material: blood. The TCR was taken from a woman aged 40 to 50 with Graves' ophthalmopathy. CDR3 in amino acids: CASSLIQHNQPQPF. The DNA of the CDR3 is TGTGCCAGCAGTTTAATCCAGCACAATCAGCCCCAGCCTTTT.